This T cell receptor (beta chain) was profiled in a study of T-cell reconstitution after alpha-beta-depleted transplantation in children. Findings and caveats of the study: Where some patients showed high TCRbeta diversity at day 60, it came from recipient T cells and thymic progenitors that had survived. A year had passed since transplant, and T-cell counts and diversity by then came mostly from newly produced T cells. Expanded graft clones, several hundred of them, were reportedly the source of alpha-beta T cells about two months after transplant.

A library of TCRbeta sequences, prepared with unique molecular identifiers, was generated. TCRdb passed the PCR reads through MiXCR, listing each CDR3 protein once. The sample consists of 800,000 to 1,000,000 distinct CDR3 sequences, less than 30% of them appearing once. The CDR3 loop spans 13 amino acids. The V gene's germline CDR1 is SGHRS and CDR2 YFSETQ. In its sample, this clonotype was seen a few times. No antigen is known for it. A junction end diverges from the germline sequence, so it may reflect a read error. The material sequenced was PBMCs, mostly from graft donor cells, taken 360 days after TCRalphabeta/CD19-depleted stem cell transplant. The sequence derives from a boy in the first two years of life who had a stem cell transplant for SCID, so the T cells may come from the graft donor. The J gene is TRBJ1-1, the V gene TRBV5-1; D ambiguous. CDR3 amino acids: CASSPVMNTEAFF. DNA of the CDR3: TGTGCCAGCAGCCCCGTCATGAACACTGAAGCTTTCTTT. Together with reference TRBV5-1 and TRBJ1-1, the CDR3 gives the full variable domain: KAGVTQTPRYLIKTRGQQVTLSCSPISGHRSVSWYQQTPGQGLQFLFEYFSETQRNKGNFPGRFSGRQFSNSRSEMNVSTLELGDSALYLCASSPVMNTEAFFGQGTRLTVV.